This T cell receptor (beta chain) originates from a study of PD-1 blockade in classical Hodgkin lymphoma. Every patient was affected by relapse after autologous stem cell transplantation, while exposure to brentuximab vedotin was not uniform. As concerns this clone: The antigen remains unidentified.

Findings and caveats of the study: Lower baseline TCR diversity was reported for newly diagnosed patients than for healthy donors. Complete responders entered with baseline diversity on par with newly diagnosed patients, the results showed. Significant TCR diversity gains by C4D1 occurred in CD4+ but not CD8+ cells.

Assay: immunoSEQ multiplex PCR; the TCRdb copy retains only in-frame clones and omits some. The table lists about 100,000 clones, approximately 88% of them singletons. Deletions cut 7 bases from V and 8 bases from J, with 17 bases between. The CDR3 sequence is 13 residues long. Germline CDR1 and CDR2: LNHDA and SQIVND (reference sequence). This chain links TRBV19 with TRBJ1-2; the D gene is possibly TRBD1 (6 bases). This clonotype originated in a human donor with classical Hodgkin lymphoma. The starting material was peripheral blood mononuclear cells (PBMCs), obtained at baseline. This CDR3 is CASKPQGLEGYTF. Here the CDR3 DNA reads TGTGCCAGTAAGCCTCAGGGGCTCGAGGGCTACACCTTC. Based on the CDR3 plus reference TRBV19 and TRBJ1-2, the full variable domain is DGGITQSPKYLFRKEGQNVTLSCEQNLNHDAMYWYRQDPGQGLRLIYYSQIVNDFQKGDIAEGYSVSREKKESFPLTVTSAQKNPTAFYLCASKPQGLEGYTFGSGTRLTVV.